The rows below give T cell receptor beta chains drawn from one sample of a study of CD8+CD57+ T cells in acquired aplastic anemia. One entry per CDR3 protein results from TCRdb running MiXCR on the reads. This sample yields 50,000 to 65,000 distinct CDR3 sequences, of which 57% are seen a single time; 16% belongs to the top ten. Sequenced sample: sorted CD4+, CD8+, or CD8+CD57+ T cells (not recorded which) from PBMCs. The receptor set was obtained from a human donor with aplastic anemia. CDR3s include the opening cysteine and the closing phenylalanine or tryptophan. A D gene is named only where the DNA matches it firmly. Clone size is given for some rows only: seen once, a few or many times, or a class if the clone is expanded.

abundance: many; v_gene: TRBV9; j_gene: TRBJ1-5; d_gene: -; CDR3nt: TGTGCCAGCAGCGTATTGGGGGAGGACCGGCGGGGCAATCAGCCCCAGCATTTT; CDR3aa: CASSVLGEDRRGNQPQHF
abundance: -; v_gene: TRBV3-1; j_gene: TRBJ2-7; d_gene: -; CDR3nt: TGTGCCAGCAGCCAAGTCAACTCCCGCACCTACGAGCAGTACTTC; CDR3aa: CASSQVNSRTYEQYF
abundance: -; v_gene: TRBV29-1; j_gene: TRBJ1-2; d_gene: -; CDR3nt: TGCAGCGTGATGACAGGAGTTTATGGCTACACCTTC; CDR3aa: CSVMTGVYGYTF
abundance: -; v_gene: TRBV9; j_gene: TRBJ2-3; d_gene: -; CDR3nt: TGTGCCAGCAGCCCCAGCGGAAATACGCAGTATTTT; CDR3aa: CASSPSGNTQYF
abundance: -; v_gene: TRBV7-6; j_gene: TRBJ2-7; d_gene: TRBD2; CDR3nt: TGTGCCAGCAGCTTAGCTAGCGGGAGGGCCTACGGTTCACCCTACGAGCAGTACTTC; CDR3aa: CASSLASGRAYGSPYEQYF
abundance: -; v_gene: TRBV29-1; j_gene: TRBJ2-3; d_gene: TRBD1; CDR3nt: TGCAGCGAACGAGGGACAGGTGGCACAGATACGCAGTATTTT; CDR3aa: CSERGTGGTDTQYF
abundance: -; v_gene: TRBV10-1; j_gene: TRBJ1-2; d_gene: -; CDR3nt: TGCGCCAGCAGTGAGACCCGAAACTATGGCTACACCTTC; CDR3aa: CASSETRNYGYTF
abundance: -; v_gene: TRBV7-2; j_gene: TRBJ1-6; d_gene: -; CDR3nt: TGTGCCAGCAGCTTAGCGGTAATTAATTCACCCCTCCACTTT; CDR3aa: CASSLAVINSPLHF
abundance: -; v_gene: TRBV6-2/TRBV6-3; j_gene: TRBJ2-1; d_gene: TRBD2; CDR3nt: TGTGCCAGCAGGCTCGGGACTAGCGGGGGGTTTGTGAATGAGCAGTTCTTC; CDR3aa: CASRLGTSGGFVNEQFF
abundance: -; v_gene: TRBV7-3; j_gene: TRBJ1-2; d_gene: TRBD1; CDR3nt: TGTGCCAGCAGCCTTGTCGACAGGGTCCACGGCTACACCTTC; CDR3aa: CASSLVDRVHGYTF
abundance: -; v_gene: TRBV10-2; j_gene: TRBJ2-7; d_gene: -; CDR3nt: TGCGCCAGCAGTGAGGGCAACGAGCAGTACTTC; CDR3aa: CASSEGNEQYF
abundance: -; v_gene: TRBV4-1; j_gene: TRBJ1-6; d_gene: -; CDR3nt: TGCGCCAGCAGCCGTCCGGGGAATTCACCCCTCCACTTT; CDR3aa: CASSRPGNSPLHF
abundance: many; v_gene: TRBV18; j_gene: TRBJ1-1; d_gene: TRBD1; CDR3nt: TGTGCCAGCTCACAGGGACAGGGAAACACTGAAGCTTTCTTT; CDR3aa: CASSQGQGNTEAFF
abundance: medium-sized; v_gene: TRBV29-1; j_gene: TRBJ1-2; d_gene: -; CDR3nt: TGCAGCGTTGTAGGCAGCTCCTATGGCTACACCTTC; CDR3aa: CSVVGSSYGYTF
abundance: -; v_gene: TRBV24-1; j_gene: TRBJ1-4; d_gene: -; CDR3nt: TGTGCCACCAGTGATCCCAGGTCGAGGCGGGAAAAACTGTTTTTT; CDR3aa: CATSDPRSRREKLFF
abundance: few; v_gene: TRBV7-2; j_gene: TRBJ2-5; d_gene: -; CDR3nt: TGTGCCAGCAGCTTAGGAGGGCGAGAGACCCAGTACTTC; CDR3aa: CASSLGGRETQYF
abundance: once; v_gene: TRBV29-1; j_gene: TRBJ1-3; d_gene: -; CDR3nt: TGCAGCTCACAGGGCTCTGGAAACACCATATATTTT; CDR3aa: CSSQGSGNTIYF
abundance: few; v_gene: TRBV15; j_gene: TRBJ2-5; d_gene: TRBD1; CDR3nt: TGTGCCACCAGCCGCTCAGACGGACAGGGGAGAGAGACCCAGTACTTC; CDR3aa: CATSRSDGQGRETQYF
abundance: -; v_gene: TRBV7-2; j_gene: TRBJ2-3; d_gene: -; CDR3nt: TGTGCCAGCAGCTTAGCGCCTACAGGCATCACAGATACGCAGTATTTT; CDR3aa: CASSLAPTGITDTQYF
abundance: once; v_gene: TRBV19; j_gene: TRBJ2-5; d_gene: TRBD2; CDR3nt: TGTGCCAGTCGTCCGACGGGGGGAGAGACCCAGTACTTC; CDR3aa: CASRPTGGETQYF
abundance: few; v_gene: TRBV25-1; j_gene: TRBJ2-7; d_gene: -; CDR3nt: TGTGCCAGCCAAGACCGGGAATCCTACGAGCAGTACTTC; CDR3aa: CASQDRESYEQYF
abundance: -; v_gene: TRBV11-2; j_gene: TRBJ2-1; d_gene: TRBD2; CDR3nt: TGTGCCAGCAGCCGTACTAGCGGGGTACGCCCTCAGCAGTTCTTC; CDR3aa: CASSRTSGVRPQQFF
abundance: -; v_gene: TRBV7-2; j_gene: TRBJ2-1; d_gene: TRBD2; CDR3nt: TGTGCCAGCAGGACTAGCGGCAATGAGCAGTTCTTC; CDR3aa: CASRTSGNEQFF
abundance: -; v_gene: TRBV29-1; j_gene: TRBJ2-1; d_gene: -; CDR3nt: TGCAGCGTTTCGGAGAACAATGAGCAGTTCTTC; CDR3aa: CSVSENNEQFF
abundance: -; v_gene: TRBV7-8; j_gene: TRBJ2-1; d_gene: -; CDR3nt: TGTGCCAGCAGCCCGCGAGATCCGGAGGCAGGGAATGAGCAGTTCTTC; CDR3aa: CASSPRDPEAGNEQFF
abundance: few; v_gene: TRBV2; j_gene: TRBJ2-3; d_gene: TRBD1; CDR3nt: TGTGCCAGAAGGACAGGCGGCTCAGATACGCAGTATTTT; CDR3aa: CARRTGGSDTQYF
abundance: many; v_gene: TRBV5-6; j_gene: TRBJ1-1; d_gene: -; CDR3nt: TGTGCCAGCACTCGCGCGACGGCGAACACTGAAGCTTTCTTT; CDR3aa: CASTRATANTEAFF
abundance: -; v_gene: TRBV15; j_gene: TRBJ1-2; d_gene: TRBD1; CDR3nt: TGTGCCACCAGCGTTTGGGACAGGGTCCACACCTTC; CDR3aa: CATSVWDRVHTF
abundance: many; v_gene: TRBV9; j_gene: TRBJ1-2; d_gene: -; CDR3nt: TGTGCCAGCAGCGTCTATCAGACAGCAACCAATGGCTACACCTTC; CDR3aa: CASSVYQTATNGYTF
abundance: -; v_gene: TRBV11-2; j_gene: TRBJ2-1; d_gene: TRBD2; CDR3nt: TGTGCCAGCAGCTTAGGTCTAGCGGGGACCCACAATGAGCAGTTCTTC; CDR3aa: CASSLGLAGTHNEQFF
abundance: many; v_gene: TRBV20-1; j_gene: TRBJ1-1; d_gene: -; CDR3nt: TGCAGTGCTAGAGCGACGGGTAAGGGCACTGAAGCTTTCTTT; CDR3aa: CSARATGKGTEAFF
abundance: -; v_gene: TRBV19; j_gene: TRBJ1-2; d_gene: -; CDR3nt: TGTGCCAGTAGTATGAGGGGTTTGAACTATGGCTACACCTTC; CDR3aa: CASSMRGLNYGYTF
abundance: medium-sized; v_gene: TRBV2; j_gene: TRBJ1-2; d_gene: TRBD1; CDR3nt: TGTGCTAGCAGATCTCCGGGACAGGGTTTTGGCTACACCTTC; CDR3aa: CASRSPGQGFGYTF
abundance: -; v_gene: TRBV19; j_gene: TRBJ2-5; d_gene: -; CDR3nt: TGTGCCAGTAGTATTAGGGGGGGCCGGGAGACCCAGTACTTC; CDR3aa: CASSIRGGRETQYF
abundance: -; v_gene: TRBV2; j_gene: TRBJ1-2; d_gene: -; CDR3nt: TGTGCCAGCAGTGACTGGCAGGGGGGCTACACCTTC; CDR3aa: CASSDWQGGYTF
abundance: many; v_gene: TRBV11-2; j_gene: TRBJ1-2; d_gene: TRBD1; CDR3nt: TGTGCCAGCAGCCCTACAGGGGGGGGCTATGGCTACACCTTC; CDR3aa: CASSPTGGGYGYTF
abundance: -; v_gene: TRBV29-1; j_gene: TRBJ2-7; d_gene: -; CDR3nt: TGCAGCGTTATGCAGGGGAGCTACGAGCAGTACTTC; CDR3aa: CSVMQGSYEQYF
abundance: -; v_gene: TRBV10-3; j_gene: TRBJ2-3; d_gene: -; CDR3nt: TGTGCCATCAGTGAGACAAATTTGGGTACAGATACGCAGTATTTT; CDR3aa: CAISETNLGTDTQYF
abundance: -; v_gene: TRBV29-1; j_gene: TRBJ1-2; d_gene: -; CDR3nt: TGCAGCGTAATTACCGGACGGGGAGATAACTATGGCTACACCTTC; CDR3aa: CSVITGRGDNYGYTF
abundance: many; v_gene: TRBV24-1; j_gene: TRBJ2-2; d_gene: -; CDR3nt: TGTGCCACCAGTGATTTCAGACAGGCAAACACCGGGGAGCTGTTTTTT; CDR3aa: CATSDFRQANTGELFF
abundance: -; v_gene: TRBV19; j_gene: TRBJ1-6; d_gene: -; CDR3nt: TGTGCCAGCAAACCAGCAGGACAGATCAATTCACCCCTCCACTTT; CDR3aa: CASKPAGQINSPLHF
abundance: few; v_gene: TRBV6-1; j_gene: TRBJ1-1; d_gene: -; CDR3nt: TGTGCCAGCCGATTCTTACAGGCCATGAACACTGAAGCTTTCTTT; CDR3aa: CASRFLQAMNTEAFF
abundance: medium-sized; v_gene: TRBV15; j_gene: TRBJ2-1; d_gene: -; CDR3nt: TGTGCCACCAGTAAGGACAGCTACAATGAGCAGTTCTTC; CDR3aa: CATSKDSYNEQFF
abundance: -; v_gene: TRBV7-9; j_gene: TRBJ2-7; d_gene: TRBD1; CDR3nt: TGTGCCAGCAGCCCGGGACAGGGAACCTACGAGCAGTACTTC; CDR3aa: CASSPGQGTYEQYF
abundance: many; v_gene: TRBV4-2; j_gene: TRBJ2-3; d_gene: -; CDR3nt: TGTGCCAGCAGCCAAGATTTTGCGGTCGGTGTCACAGATACGCAGTATTTT; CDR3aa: CASSQDFAVGVTDTQYF
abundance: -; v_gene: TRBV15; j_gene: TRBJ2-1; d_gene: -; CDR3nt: TGTGCCACCAGCAGAGACCCGTACTCCTACAATGAGCAGTTCTTC; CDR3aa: CATSRDPYSYNEQFF
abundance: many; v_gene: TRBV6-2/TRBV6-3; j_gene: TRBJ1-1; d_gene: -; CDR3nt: TGTGCCAGCAGTTATAATCCAGGTGGCACTGAAGCTTTCTTT; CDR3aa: CASSYNPGGTEAFF
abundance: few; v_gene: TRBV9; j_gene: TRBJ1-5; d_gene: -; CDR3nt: TGTGCCAGCAGCGTAGGGGTCTCGAGAAATCAGCCCCAGCATTTT; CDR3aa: CASSVGVSRNQPQHF
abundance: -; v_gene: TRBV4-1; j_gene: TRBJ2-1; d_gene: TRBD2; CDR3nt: TGCGCCAGCAGCCCCCGCGGGGGGGCCGGAAACAATGAGCAGCTCTTC; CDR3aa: CASSPRGGAGNNEQLF
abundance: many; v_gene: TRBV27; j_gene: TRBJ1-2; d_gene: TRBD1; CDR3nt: TGTGCCAGCAGTTCGACAGGGATCCACTATGGCTACACCTTC; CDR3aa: CASSSTGIHYGYTF
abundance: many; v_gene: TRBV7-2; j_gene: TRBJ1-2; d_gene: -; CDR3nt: TGTGCCAGCAGCTTACTTGACCAGAGCGGCTACACCTTC; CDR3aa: CASSLLDQSGYTF
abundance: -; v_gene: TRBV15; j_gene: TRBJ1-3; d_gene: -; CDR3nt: TGTGCCACCAGCAGATCCCAGGGCCTAGTGGACACCATATATTTT; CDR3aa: CATSRSQGLVDTIYF
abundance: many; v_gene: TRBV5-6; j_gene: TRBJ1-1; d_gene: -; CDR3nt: TGTGCCAGCAGCTGGGACCAGAACACTGAAGCTTTCTTT; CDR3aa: CASSWDQNTEAFF
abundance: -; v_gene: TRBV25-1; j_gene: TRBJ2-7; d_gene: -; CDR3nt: TGTGCCAGCATGGGTGACCCTTCCTACGAGCAGTACTTC; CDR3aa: CASMGDPSYEQYF
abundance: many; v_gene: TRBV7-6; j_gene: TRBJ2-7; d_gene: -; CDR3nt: TGTGCCAGCAGCCATTACAGGGACCCCTACTACGAGCAGTACTTC; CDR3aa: CASSHYRDPYYEQYF
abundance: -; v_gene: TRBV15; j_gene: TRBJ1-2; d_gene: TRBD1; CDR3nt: TGTGCCACCAGCAGAGGCGGGGGACAGGGAATCGGTGGCTACACCTTC; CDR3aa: CATSRGGGQGIGGYTF
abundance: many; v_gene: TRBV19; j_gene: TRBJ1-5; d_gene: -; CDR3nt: TGTGCCAGTAGTATGGGGGACACTTCACAGCCCCAGCATTTT; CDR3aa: CASSMGDTSQPQHF
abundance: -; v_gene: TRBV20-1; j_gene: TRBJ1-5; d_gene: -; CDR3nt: TGCAGTGTCCCGAGCCAAGGCAATCAGCCCCAGCATTTT; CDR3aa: CSVPSQGNQPQHF
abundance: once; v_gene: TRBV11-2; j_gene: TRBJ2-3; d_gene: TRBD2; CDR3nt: TGTGCCAGCAGCTTAGATAGCGGGGGGGCACTAGATACGCAGTATTTT; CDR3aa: CASSLDSGGALDTQYF
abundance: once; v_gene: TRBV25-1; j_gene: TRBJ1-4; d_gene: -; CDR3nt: TGTGCCAGCAGTGAATTTGGGGCAGCCGAAAAACTGTTTTTT; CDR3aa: CASSEFGAAEKLFF